The sequence of this T cell receptor beta chain was determined in a study of T-cell reconstitution after alpha-beta-depleted transplantation in children. Findings and limits, study-wide: T-cell numbers and diversity, one year after transplant, stemmed largely from T cells that were newly produced. Some patients' high day-60 TCRbeta diversity was traced to surviving recipient T cells and thymic progenitors. By about two months after transplant, alpha-beta T cells reportedly arose from several hundred graft clones that had expanded.

As it was prepared, the TCRbeta library received unique molecular identifiers. TCRdb analysed the PCR reads with MiXCR anew, one entry per CDR3 protein. The data contain around 300,000 distinct CDR3 sequences, about 9.5% of them singletons. This clonotype was seen ten or more times. The antigen is undetermined. CDR3 length equals 16 residues. Germline V CDR1 and CDR2: MNHEY, SMNVEV (reference sequence). Trimming cost V 5 bases and J 5 bases, with 19 bases left between them. The sample was PBMCs, taken before TCRalphabeta/CD19-depleted stem cell transplant. The chain couples TRBV27 to TRBJ1-5, with a possible D match to TRBD1 (5 bases). This TCR derives from a boy younger than two with acute myeloid leukemia, due to receive a stem cell transplant. In DNA, the CDR3 is TGTGCCAGCAGTCCTCCTGGGGCAGTCGGTGATCAGCCCCAGCATTTT. It codes for CASSPPGAVGDQPQHF.